This T cell receptor (beta chain) emerged from a study of blood T cells in healthy people across ages. V was pared by 0 bases and J by 6 bases, with 11 bases between. Germline-derived CDR1 and CDR2 are DFQATT and SNEGSKA (reference sequence). This CDR3 is built from 13 residues. Donor samples were obtained from healthy Caucasian individuals from Russia, aged about 6 to 100. Each donor had around 9.8 milliliters of peripheral blood drawn. A sample-barcoded 5' primer and a J-beta primer mix were used in a second PCR of about 7 to 12 cycles. TCRdb reanalysed the 5' RACE reads using MiXCR and keeps one entry per CDR3 protein. In the table there are approximately 810,000 distinct CDR3 sequences, 29% of which are singletons.

The chain employs TRBV20-1 and TRBJ1-2, with a possible D match to TRBD1 (6 bases). This TCR was sampled from a woman of 80 years or more in good health. What was sequenced was blood. CDR3 sequence reads: CSAREGTPNGYTF. DNA of the CDR3: TGCAGTGCTAGAGAAGGGACACCCAATGGCTACACCTTC.